The 8 T cell receptor beta chains below come from one sample, sequenced in a study of early T cells in non-severe SARS-CoV-2 infection. TCRdb recomputed calls from the 5' RACE reads with MiXCR, one row per CDR3 protein. This sample has 80,000 or so distinct CDR3 sequences, with about an eighth found just once. Sequencing was carried out using whole blood. These receptors came from an adult who was a healthcare worker with PCR-confirmed SARS-CoV-2 infection or an uninfected control (not recorded which).

CDR3 sequence: CASSLGTSSYEQYF. CDR3 nucleotide sequence: TGTGCCAGCAGCTTAGGGACTAGCTCCTACGAGCAGTACTTC. This rearrangement joins TRBV7-6 to TRBJ2-7, with 7 bases aligning to TRBD2. The CDR3 covers 14 residues. The trim removed 1 base at V and 0 bases at J, leaving 0 bases unmatched. Germline CDR1 reads SGHVS; CDR2 reads FNYEAQ.

The chain joins TRBV20-1 to TRBJ2-1; tentatively, D is TRBD2 (6 bases). V lost 0 bases to trimming and J lost 0 bases, with 24 bases between them. The CDR3 length is 20 residues. Germline CDR1 reads DFQATT; CDR2 reads SNEGSKA (reference sequence). CDR3 protein: CSARDLGSSEEGHSYNEQFF. As DNA, the CDR3 is TGCAGTGCTAGAGATTTAGGGTCAAGCGAGGAGGGCCACTCCTACAATGAGCAGTTCTTC.

Notes on this clonotype: This may stem from a read error, because a much larger clone lies one nucleotide away. This chain connects TRBV10-2 to TRBJ1-5; 8 nucleotides align to TRBD1. The CDR3 has 14 residues. CDR1 and CDR2 (germline): WSHSY, SAAADI. The CDR3 here is CASREGQVRQPKHF. CDR3 sequence (DNA): TGCGCCAGCAGGGAGGGACAGGTTAGACAGCCCAAGCATTTT.

This clonotype was seen only a few times. The chain has TRBV29-1 and TRBJ1-1; perhaps TRBD1 as D (6 bases). This CDR3 is 13 amino acids long. The V and J ends lost 2 bases and 8 bases respectively, with 15 bases between them. Germline values: CDR1 SQVTM, CDR2 ANQGSEA. The CDR3, as DNA: TGCAGCGTTGAAACCGGGGGGCGATCCGAAGCTTTCTTT. It codes for CSVETGGRSEAFF. Complete variable domain (other parts from reference TRBV29-1 and TRBJ1-1): SAVISQKPSRDICQRGTSLTIQCQVDSQVTMMFWYRQQPGQSLTLIATANQGSEATYESGFVIDKFPISRPNLTFSTLTVSNMSPEDSSIYLCSVETGGRSEAFFGQGTRLTVV.

The chain has TRBV14 and TRBJ2-5; weak D call: TRBD2 (7 bases). Germline CDR1 and CDR2: SGHDN and FVKESK. V lost 8 bases to trimming and J lost 7 bases, with 23 bases between them. The CDR3 spans 15 residues. CDR3 in amino acids: CASSAGGGAGGTQYF. CDR3 nucleotide sequence: TGTGCCAGCTCCGCAGGTGGGGGGGCTGGCGGGACCCAGTACTTC.

The chain carries TRBV20-1 and TRBJ2-5; D uncertain. Per the germline V gene, CDR1 is DFQATT and CDR2 is SNEGSKA (reference sequence). The germline V and J ends were trimmed by 3 bases and 9 bases, with 17 bases remaining between them. This CDR3 region has 13 residues. CDR3: CSARVELPEAQYF. The CDR3 DNA sequence: TGCAGTGCTAGGGTCGAATTGCCCGAGGCCCAGTACTTC.

This clonotype was seen repeatedly, ten times or more. This chain uses TRBV10-2 with TRBJ1-1; TRBD1 matches 8 bases. In germline, CDR1 is WSHSY, CDR2 SAAADI. The CDR3 length is 15 residues. V gave up 4 bases and J gave up 1 base; unmatched junction bases: 5. The CDR3 sequence: CASSVPTGANTEAFF. CDR3 nucleotide sequence: TGCGCCAGCAGTGTTCCGACAGGGGCGAACACTGAAGCTTTCTTT.

This clonotype was seen ten or more times. The rearrangement joins TRBV29-1 to TRBJ2-7; D assignment may be TRBD1 or TRBD2 (6 bases each). This CDR3 has 13 amino acids. Germline loops: CDR1 SQVTM, CDR2 ANQGSEA. Deletions cut 3 bases from V and 5 bases from J, with 14 bases between. CDR3 loop: CSVDTGRKDEQYF. CDR3 DNA sequence: TGCAGCGTTGACACAGGGAGGAAGGACGAGCAGTACTTC.